Sequencing of this TCR beta chain was carried out in a study of CD8+CD57+ T cells in acquired aplastic anemia. Overall study results and limits: Patients and controls shared approximately 28 CD8+ CDR3 sequences.

The study profiled TCR beta VDJ and CDR3 using genomic DNA as template. TCRdb recomputed calls from the reads with MiXCR, one row per CDR3 protein. The sample yields a few hundred thousand distinct CDR3 sequences, approximately 80% seen once. In regard to this clonotype: Its antigen is not identified. The conserved final phenylalanine or tryptophan is absent from the CDR3, which likely points to a read error. The limits of the CDR3 on the DNA are not certain, so only TCRdb's listed CDR3 is given.

All patients picked for sequencing had shown, by flow cytometry, an expansion of CD8+CD57+ cells. Germline values: CDR1 SNHLY, CDR2 FYNNEI. The CDR3 is made up of 12 amino acids, end residues included. J is TRBJ2-2 and V is TRBV2; the DNA was not compared with TRBD1, the D call given in the table. Input material: sorted CD4+, CD8+, or CD8+CD57+ T cells (not recorded which) from PBMCs. This clonotype originated in a human donor with aplastic anemia. The CDR3 loop reads CASGDVGGELLY.